The next 7 T cell receptor beta chains were all read from a single sample in a study of T cell responses to AZD1222 COVID-19 vaccine. Using immunoSEQ multiplex PCR, the repertoire was profiled, and TCRdb retains in-frame clones only, with some absent. The sample gives 100,000 or so clones, 85% to 90% of which show up once; roughly 2.6% is in the top ten. Sequencing used peripheral blood, obtained on day 0 of AZD1222 vaccination. The receptors derive from an adult in good health.

The V and J genes are TRBV27 and TRBJ1-2; D gene unclear. The germline V gene encodes CDR1 MNHEY and CDR2 SMNVEV (reference sequence). V dropped 6 bases and J dropped 8 bases, with 13 bases sitting between them. CDR3 length: 12 residues. The CDR3 region is CASRLWRGGYTF. CDR3 sequence (DNA): TGTGCCAGCAGGTTGTGGAGAGGCGGCTACACCTTC.

The genes are TRBV6-1 and TRBJ1-2, with a possible D match to TRBD1 (5 bases). Germline lookup yields CDR1 MNHNS and CDR2 SASEGT. Trimming removed 3 bases at V and 4 bases at J, with 15 bases between. The CDR3 has 15 amino acids. The CDR3 DNA reads as TGTGCCAGCAGTGATTCCCCTCGCAGGGCCTATGGCTACACCTTC. Its translation is CASSDSPRRAYGYTF.

The chain is built from TRBV5-4 and TRBJ2-1, with D possibly being TRBD2 (6 bases). Germline V gene lookup returns CDR1 SGHNT and CDR2 YYREEE (reference sequence). This CDR3 comprises 13 residues. V lost 3 bases, J lost 15 bases, and 19 bases lay in between. The CDR3 DNA reads TGTGCCAGCAGCTCGGGGGACTTACCAAGCCCGTTCTTC. Translating it yields CASSSGDLPSPFF.

The chain has TRBV9 and TRBJ1-2, with 7 bases matching TRBD1. V dropped 4 bases and J dropped 8; count of bases not matched to a gene: 14. The germline V gene has CDR1 SGDLS and CDR2 YYNGEE. The CDR3 extends over 15 amino acids. The CDR3 here is CASSLDRDDRVGYTF. The DNA of the CDR3 is TGTGCCAGCAGCTTAGACAGGGATGACCGCGTGGGCTACACCTTC.

This clone was seen a few times. The chain recombines TRBV11-2 with TRBJ2-2; 7 bases line up with TRBD1. The germline CDR1 and CDR2 sequences are SGHAT and FQNNGV. This CDR3 region has 15 residues. The trim removed 5 bases at V and 6 bases at J, leaving 9 bases unmatched. The CDR3 DNA reads as TGTGCCAGCAGCGACCAAAGACAGGGTGCCGGGGAGCTGTTTTTT. It codes for CASSDQRQGAGELFF.

The rearrangement uses TRBV29-1 and TRBJ2-3; TRBD1 matches 11 bases. The CDR3 totals 17 residues. V trimming: 0 bases; J trimming: 0 bases; junction bases outside the gene matches: 5. Germline CDR1 reads SQVTM; CDR2 reads ANQGSEA. CDR3 DNA: TGCAGCGTTGAAGATCGCGGACAGGGGGCAAGCACAGATACGCAGTATTTT. Amino acids: CSVEDRGQGASTDTQYF.

This rearrangement joins TRBV10-3 to TRBJ1-4; 7 bases line up with TRBD1. V dropped 5 bases and J dropped 6; count of bases not matched to a gene: 3. The CDR3 totals 13 residues. Germline lookup yields CDR1 ENHRY and CDR2 SYGVKD. DNA for the CDR3: TGTGCCATCAGTATCGGACAGGATGAAAAACTGTTTTTT. Translation gives CAISIGQDEKLFF.